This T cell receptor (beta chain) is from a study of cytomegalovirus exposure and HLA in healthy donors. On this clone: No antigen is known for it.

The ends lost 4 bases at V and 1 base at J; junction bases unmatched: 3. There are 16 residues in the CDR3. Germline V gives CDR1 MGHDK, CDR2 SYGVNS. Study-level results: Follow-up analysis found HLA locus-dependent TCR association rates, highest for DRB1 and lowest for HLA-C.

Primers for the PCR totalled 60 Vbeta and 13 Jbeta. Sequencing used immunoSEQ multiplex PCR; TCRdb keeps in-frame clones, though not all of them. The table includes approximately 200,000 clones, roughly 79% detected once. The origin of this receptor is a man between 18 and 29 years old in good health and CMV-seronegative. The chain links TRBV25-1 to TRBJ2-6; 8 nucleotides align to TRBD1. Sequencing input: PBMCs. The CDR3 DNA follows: TGTGCCAGCAGTGGGTACAGGGGGTCTGGGGCCAACGTCCTGACTTTC. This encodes CASSGYRGSGANVLTF.